Each of the 5 T cell receptor beta chains below was sequenced from the same sample in a study of cytomegalovirus exposure and HLA in healthy donors. The PCR contained 60 Vbeta and 13 Jbeta primers. Some clones are missing from TCRdb's copy, which holds only in-frame ones; the method was immunoSEQ multiplex PCR. The sample lists fewer than 250,000 clones, roughly three quarters occurring once. Sequenced input: PBMCs. All receptors come from a woman aged 18 to 35 in good health and CMV-seronegative.

This rearrangement joins TRBV7-2 to TRBJ2-2; D might be TRBD1 (5 bases). Trimming left V 1 base short and J 3 bases short, with 9 bases between. The CDR3 length is 15 residues. Germline CDR1 SGHTA, CDR2 FQGNSA. The CDR3 DNA is TGTGCCAGCAGCTTAGTACAGGCCGACACCGGGGAGCTGTTTTTT. This sequence encodes CASSLVQADTGELFF.

About this clone itself: Additional DNA sequences in this sample encode the identical CDR3. This chain joins TRBV7-9 and TRBJ2-2; D is ambiguous. This CDR3 is built from 12 residues. CDR1 is SEHNR and CDR2 is FQNEAQ in the germline V gene (reference sequence). Trimming left V 4 bases short and J 5 bases short, with 5 bases between. The CDR3 nucleotides are TGTGCCAGCAGCTCCGGTACCGGGGAGCTGTTTTTT. This translates into CASSSGTGELFF.

This clone has only a few counts. The rearrangement joins TRBV2 to TRBJ2-1; 13 nucleotides align to TRBD2. Germline CDR1 is SNHLY and CDR2 is FYNNEI. V lost 7 bases, J lost 0 bases, and 12 bases stayed unmatched. The CDR3 contains 19 residues. CDR3 amino acids: CASIGLAGEGGGSYNEQFF. The CDR3 DNA sequence: TGTGCCAGCATTGGACTAGCGGGAGAGGGAGGGGGCTCCTACAATGAGCAGTTCTTC.

Concerning this clone itself: One end of the junction is discordant with germline, which a read error may explain. The gene calls are TRBV11-3 and TRBJ2-7; 7 bases align to TRBD2. CDR3 length equals 15 residues. Looked up from germline, CDR1 is SGHNT and CDR2 is YENEEA. The CDR3 region has the DNA TGTGCCAGCAGCTCACGGAGCGGGACCACCTACGGGCAGTACTTC. Its translation: CASSSRSGTTYGQYF. Full variable domain (missing parts from reference TRBV11-3 and TRBJ2-7): EAGVVQSPRYKIIEKKQPVAFWCNPISGHNTLYWYLQNLGQGPELLIRYENEEAVDDSQLPKDRFSAERLKGVDSTLKIQPAELGDSAVYLCASSSRSGTTYGQYFGPGTRLTVT.

This sequence joins TRBV27 and TRBJ1-2, with D possibly matching TRBD1 (6 bases). CDR1 is MNHEY and CDR2 is SMNVEV in the germline V gene (reference sequence). The CDR3 covers 15 residues. V gave up 1 base and J gave up 4 bases, with 13 bases separating them. The CDR3, as DNA: TGTGCCAGCAGTTTATATCGGGACATGAGCTATGGCTACACCTTC. The encoded protein is CASSLYRDMSYGYTF.